This T cell receptor (beta chain) was captured by sequencing in a study of blood T cell repertoires in COVID-19. Study-wide background: Some COVID-19 samples were acute and others convalescent; all came from the United States, Italy and Spain.

Germline V gene sequence: CDR1 MNHEY, CDR2 SVGAGI. The junction had 6 bases not matched to a gene; V was cut back by 7 bases and J by 7 bases. The CDR3 runs 12 residues. Using immunoSEQ multiplex PCR, the repertoire was profiled, and TCRdb retains in-frame clones only, with some absent. The sample records 430,000 or so clones, about 88% being singletons. The clonotype was recovered from a woman younger than 30 who had been exposed to COVID-19. The sample taken for sequencing was PBMCs or T cells enriched from blood (not recorded which). This chain joins TRBV6-5 and TRBJ1-2, with TRBD1 matching 7 bases. The CDR3 reads CASTLTGIGYTF. CDR3 nucleotide sequence: TGTGCCAGCACTCTGACAGGGATTGGCTACACCTTC.